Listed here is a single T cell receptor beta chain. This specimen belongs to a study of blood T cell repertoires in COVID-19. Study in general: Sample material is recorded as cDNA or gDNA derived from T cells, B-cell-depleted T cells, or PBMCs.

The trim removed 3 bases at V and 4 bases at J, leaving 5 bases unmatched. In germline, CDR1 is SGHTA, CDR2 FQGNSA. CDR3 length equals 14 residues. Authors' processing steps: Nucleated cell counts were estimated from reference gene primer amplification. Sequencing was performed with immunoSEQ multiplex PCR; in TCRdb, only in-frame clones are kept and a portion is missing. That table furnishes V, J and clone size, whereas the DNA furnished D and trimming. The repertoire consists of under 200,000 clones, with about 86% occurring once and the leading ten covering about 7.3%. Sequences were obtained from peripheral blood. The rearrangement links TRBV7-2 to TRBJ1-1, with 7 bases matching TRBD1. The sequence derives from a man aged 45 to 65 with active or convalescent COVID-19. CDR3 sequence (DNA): TGTGCCAGCAGCTTCAGACAGGGAGTCACTGAAGCTTTCTTT. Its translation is CASSFRQGVTEAFF.